These 30 T cell receptor beta chains were all obtained from the same sample, sequenced in a study of cytomegalovirus exposure and HLA in healthy donors. The PCR employed 60 Vbeta primers together with 13 Jbeta primers. Data came from immunoSEQ multiplex PCR; TCRdb stores just in-frame clones and leaves some out. The data show approximately 150,000 clones, approximately 72% seen once. What was sequenced was PBMCs. The source of these receptors is a human donor in good health.

Comment on this clone: An end of the junction differs from the germline gene, which may be a read error. Other DNA sequences in this sample translate to the same CDR3. The chain employs TRBV29-1 and TRBJ2-7; no reliable D call. Germline V gene lookup returns CDR1 SQVTM and CDR2 ANQGSEA. The CDR3 spans 12 residues. The CDR3 region has the DNA TGCAGCGTAGAAGGACGGGCCTACGAGCAGTACTTC. Amino acid sequence: CSVEGRAYEQYF.

This clone was picked up a small number of times. The rearrangement joins TRBV18 to TRBJ1-4; D gene ambiguous. Germline V gives CDR1 KGHSH, CDR2 LQKENI. Between the trimmed V and J ends, which lost 0 bases and 4 bases, there was a span of 6 bases. The CDR3 length is 14 residues. In DNA form, the CDR3 reads TGTGCCAGCTCACCACCCAGCGTTAATGAAAAACTGTTTTTT. Amino acid sequence: CASSPPSVNEKLFF.

The chain carries TRBV19 and TRBJ2-7; 10 bases line up with TRBD2. The germline V gene encodes CDR1 LNHDA and CDR2 SQIVND (reference sequence). V gave up 3 bases and J gave up 6 bases; unmatched junction bases: 2. This CDR3 is 13 amino acids long. The CDR3 reads CASSIWTSGEQYF. The DNA for the CDR3 is TGTGCCAGTAGTATTTGGACTAGCGGCGAGCAGTACTTC. The whole variable domain, remainder taken from reference TRBV19 and TRBJ2-7, is DGGITQSPKYLFRKEGQNVTLSCEQNLNHDAMYWYRQDPGQGLRLIYYSQIVNDFQKGDIAEGYSVSREKKESFPLTVTSAQKNPTAFYLCASSIWTSGEQYFGPGTRLTVT.

The CDR3 DNA sequence: TGTGCCACCAGCAGAGCAGGCAGGGACTATGGCTACACCTTC. It codes for CATSRAGRDYGYTF. This chain uses TRBV15 with TRBJ1-2; TRBD1 is a possible D gene (5 bases). Germline V gene data show CDR1 as LNHNV and CDR2 as YYDKDF (reference sequence). This CDR3 has 14 amino acids. V shed 1 base and J shed 3 bases, with 9 bases lying between them.

This clone showed up just a few times. This CDR3 is CASSQVGTGQYNYGYTF. The CDR3 DNA reads TGCGCCAGCAGCCAAGTGGGGACAGGGCAATATAACTATGGCTACACCTTC. The J gene is TRBJ1-2, the V gene TRBV4-1; 9 bases are shared with TRBD1. The CDR3 contains 17 residues. Germline V CDR1 and CDR2: MGHRA, YSYEKL. V trimming: 1 base; J trimming: 1 base; junction bases outside the gene matches: 7.

Concerning this clone: A junction boundary mismatches the germline segment, possibly from a read error. This sequence joins TRBV7-7 and TRBJ2-1; 10 bases are shared with TRBD2. The germline CDR1 and CDR2 sequences are SSHAT and FNYEAQ (reference sequence). This CDR3 is built from 17 residues. CDR3 sequence reads: CASSLEFQLAGHNEQFF. The CDR3 DNA follows: TGTGCTAGCAGCTTAGAGTTTCAACTAGCGGGGCACAATGAGCAGTTCTTC.

The V call is TRBV5-5, the J call TRBJ1-4, with TRBD1 matching over 9 bases. The CDR3 is 16 amino acids. Germline assignment: CDR1 SGHKS and CDR2 YYEKEE (reference sequence). J gave up 5 bases and V 0 bases, and 5 bases lay outside the gene matches. CDR3 protein: CASSLERQGGNEKLFF. The CDR3 DNA sequence: TGTGCCAGCAGCTTGGAACGACAGGGGGGAAATGAAAAACTGTTTTTT.

The table lists this clone with a few counts. The V and J genes are TRBV6-6 and TRBJ2-5, with 10 bases that match TRBD2. The ends lost 2 bases at V and 4 bases at J; junction bases unmatched: 4. Germline lookup yields CDR1 MNHNY and CDR2 SVGAGI (reference sequence). The CDR3 contains 15 residues. CDR3 sequence: CASSYVAGGVETQYF. DNA for the CDR3: TGTGCCAGCAGTTACGTAGCGGGGGGTGTAGAGACCCAGTACTTC.

The chain carries TRBV21-1 and TRBJ2-4; the table's D call, TRBD1, has no DNA check behind it. TRBV21-1 is classified as a pseudogene. The CDR3 runs 16 residues. In nucleotides, the CDR3 is TGTGCCAGCAGCAAAGAAGGGGGAAGGGCCAAAAACATTCAGTACTTC. This codes for CASSKEGGRAKNIQYF.

The genes are TRBV2 and TRBJ2-3, with 7 bases aligning to TRBD2. Germline V gene data show CDR1 as SNHLY and CDR2 as FYNNEI. V lost 2 bases, J lost 1 base, and 6 bases stayed unmatched. The CDR3 is 16 residues long. In nucleotides, the CDR3 is TGTGCCAGCAGTGAATTGGGGGGGGTAGGCACAGATACGCAGTATTTT. Amino acids: CASSELGGVGTDTQYF.

This clone was seen a few times. Its ends do not fully match the called genes, so a read error is possible. V gene TRBV27 combines with J gene TRBJ2-7; weak D call: TRBD2 (6 bases). Germline CDR1 and CDR2: MNHEY and SMNVEV (reference sequence). This CDR3 comprises 14 residues. CDR3 loop: CASSLAEGLPRGSF. The CDR3 DNA follows: TGTGCCAGCAGTTTAGCGGAGGGGTTACCCCGAGGGTCCTTC.

The chain links TRBV7-6 to TRBJ2-7; 10 bases agree with TRBD2. The V gene's germline CDR1 is SGHVS and CDR2 FNYEAQ. Trimming took 4 bases from V and 9 from J; bases not matched to a gene: 9. CDR3 length equals 14 residues. The CDR3 reads CASSSNPSGGPQYF. The DNA of the CDR3 is TGTGCCAGCAGCTCGAACCCTAGCGGGGGCCCGCAGTACTTC.

The V call is TRBV18, the J call TRBJ2-7; D is possibly TRBD1 (6 bases). Germline V lookup: CDR1 KGHSH, CDR2 LQKENI. The CDR3 sequence is 14 residues long. Trimming left V 3 bases short and J 5 bases short, with 14 bases between. The CDR3 sequence is CASSPSGHSDEQYF. CDR3 coding DNA: TGTGCCAGCTCACCTTCGGGACACTCGGACGAGCAGTACTTC.

The chain couples TRBV6-6 to TRBJ2-5, with D perhaps matching TRBD2 (6 bases). Germline V lookup: CDR1 MNHNY, CDR2 SVGAGI (reference sequence). CDR3 length: 14 residues. Trimming stripped 6 bases from V and 4 bases from J, with 15 bases between. The CDR3 coding sequence is TGTGCCAGCAGCTCCCACGGGGGAGGAGAGACCCAGTACTTC. This gives the protein CASSSHGGGETQYF.

The rearrangement joins TRBV2 to TRBJ2-2; D ambiguous. CDR1 is SNHLY and CDR2 is FYNNEI in the germline V gene. The CDR3 has 14 residues. V was shortened by 2 bases and J by 6 bases, with 10 bases between the two germline ends. The CDR3 protein is CASSESPPAGELFF. The CDR3 DNA follows: TGTGCCAGCAGTGAATCCCCCCCAGCCGGGGAGCTGTTTTTT. The whole variable domain, filled in from reference TRBV2 and TRBJ2-2, reads EPEVTQTPSHQVTQMGQEVILRCVPISNHLYFYWYRQILGQKVEFLVSFYNNEISEKSEIFDDQFSVERPDGSNFTLKIRSTKLEDSAMYFCASSESPPAGELFFGEGSRLTVL.

J is TRBJ2-1 and V is TRBV9; 9 bases are shared with TRBD2. The ends lost 3 bases at V and 8 bases at J; junction bases unmatched: 9. The CDR3 runs to 15 residues. Per the germline V gene, CDR1 is SGDLS and CDR2 is YYNGEE. The CDR3 spells CASSGERGDYHEQFF. CDR3 coding DNA: TGTGCCAGCAGCGGAGAGCGGGGGGATTACCATGAGCAGTTCTTC.

The chain couples TRBV19 to TRBJ2-2; tentative D call: TRBD2 (5 bases). Deletions cut 3 bases from V and 5 bases from J, with 13 bases between. CDR1 LNHDA and CDR2 SQIVND come from the germline V gene (reference sequence). This CDR3 contains 15 residues. CDR3 DNA sequence: TGTGCCAGTAGTATCGAGAGAAGGAGGACCGGGGAGCTGTTTTTT. This translates into CASSIERRRTGELFF.

This chain joins TRBV7-2 and TRBJ2-5, with 9 bases fitting TRBD2. This CDR3 spans 16 amino acids. Germline CDR1 and CDR2: SGHTA and FQGNSA. Germline trimming cut 5 bases from V and 2 bases from J; bases unmatched to any gene: 9. DNA for the CDR3: TGTGCCAGCAGCCTGGGACTAGCCATCTTGCAAGAGACCCAGTACTTC. It yields the protein CASSLGLAILQETQYF.

About this clone itself: Germline is not matched at one junction end, which may reflect a read error. The sample contains more than one DNA sequence encoding this CDR3. The chain employs TRBV4-1 and TRBJ2-3; 7 positions agree with TRBD2. This CDR3 region has 13 residues. From germline, CDR1 is MGHRA and CDR2 YSYEKL. The CDR3 loop is CASSQVGGDTQYF. The CDR3, as DNA: TGCGCCAGCAGTCAAGTGGGGGGGGATACGCAGTATTTT.

In this sample, this clone turned up a few times. The CDR3 loop is CASSQDRGRGGQNTEAFF. The CDR3 DNA sequence: TGCGCCAGCAGCCAGGACAGGGGGCGCGGAGGGCAGAACACTGAAGCTTTCTTT. The chain is built from TRBV4-3 and TRBJ1-1, with 11 positions matching TRBD1. The junction had 10 bases not matched to a gene; V was cut back by 3 bases and J by 1 base. The CDR3 spans 18 residues. Germline CDR1 reads LGHNA; CDR2 reads YSLEER.

CDR3 protein: CASSPAGGKGNYEQYF. The CDR3 DNA sequence: TGTGCCAGCAGCCCTGCTGGGGGGAAGGGGAACTACGAGCAGTACTTC. This chain links TRBV7-9 with TRBJ2-7; D is possibly TRBD2 (6 bases). Trimming took off 5 bases at V and 3 bases at J, with 20 bases between the two ends. This CDR3 region has 16 residues. Germline loops: CDR1 SEHNR, CDR2 FQNEAQ (reference sequence).

This clone was seen a handful of times. The V call is TRBV7-2, the J call TRBJ1-6; D not certain. Trimming shortened V by 3 bases and J by 0 bases, and 6 bases separated the two germline ends. From germline, CDR1 is SGHTA and CDR2 FQGNSA. The CDR3 runs 15 residues. The DNA of the CDR3 is TGTGCCAGCAGCTTCGAGGCCTCCTATAATTCACCCCTCCACTTT. This translates into CASSFEASYNSPLHF.

This clone is a singleton in its sample. The gene calls are TRBV19 and TRBJ1-2; TRBD1 aligns across 8 bases. J was trimmed by 4 bases and V by 4 bases; bases with no gene match: 5. Germline lookup yields CDR1 LNHDA and CDR2 SQIVND (reference sequence). The CDR3 is 14 residues long. CDR3 in amino acids: CASSKDRGSYGYTF. CDR3 nucleotides: TGTGCCAGTAGTAAAGACAGGGGTAGCTATGGCTACACCTTC. Variable domain in full (rest from reference TRBV19 and TRBJ1-2): DGGITQSPKYLFRKEGQNVTLSCEQNLNHDAMYWYRQDPGQGLRLIYYSQIVNDFQKGDIAEGYSVSREKKESFPLTVTSAQKNPTAFYLCASSKDRGSYGYTFGSGTRLTVV.

The chain couples TRBV7-6 to TRBJ2-1, with a tentative D call TRBD2 (6 bases). Germline values: CDR1 SGHVS, CDR2 FNYEAQ. Trimming took 0 bases from V and 0 from J, leaving 15 bases between them. The CDR3 extends over 18 amino acids. The CDR3 bases are TGTGCCAGCAGCTTAGCATGGCGGGAACTACGCTCCTACAATGAGCAGTTCTTC. The encoded protein is CASSLAWRELRSYNEQFF.

This clone has just a few counts. The genes are TRBV7-2 and TRBJ1-2, with D tentatively TRBD1 (5 bases). Germline loops: CDR1 SGHTA, CDR2 FQGNSA. This CDR3 is 15 amino acids long. Trimming stripped 0 bases from V and 6 bases from J, with 14 bases between. CDR3 loop: CASSLAPGHADGYTF. The CDR3 region has the DNA TGTGCCAGCAGCTTAGCCCCCGGACACGCTGATGGCTACACCTTC.

CDR3 residues: CASSLGRENTGELFF. The CDR3 DNA is TGTGCCAGCAGCTTAGGCAGGGAAAACACCGGGGAGCTGTTTTTT. The chain recombines TRBV5-5 with TRBJ2-2, with TRBD1 as a possible D gene (5 bases). The germline CDR1 and CDR2 sequences are SGHKS and YYEKEE (reference sequence). Trimming left V 2 bases short and J 2 bases short, with 10 bases between. The CDR3 is 15 residues long.

This chain links TRBV6-6 with TRBJ2-7; a possible D gene is TRBD1 (6 bases). Trimming took off 6 bases at V and 4 bases at J, with 10 bases between the two ends. The germline CDR1 and CDR2 sequences are MNHNY and SVGAGI (reference sequence). This CDR3 is 12 amino acids long. Here the CDR3 DNA reads TGTGCCAGCAGAGGACAGCGGTACGAGCAGTACTTC. Amino acid sequence: CASRGQRYEQYF.

CDR3 nucleotides: TGTGCCAGCAGCTTACCGACAGGGAGCTCCTACAATGAGCAGTTCTTC. Encoded protein: CASSLPTGSSYNEQFF. The chain employs TRBV7-2 and TRBJ2-1; 7 bases are shared with TRBD1. From germline, CDR1 is SGHTA and CDR2 FQGNSA. With V trimmed by 2 bases and J by 0 bases, 4 bases remained unmatched. CDR3 size: 16 residues.

This chain uses TRBV11-3 with TRBJ2-7, with D hard to call. There are 13 residues in the CDR3. Deletions cut 5 bases from V and 2 bases from J, with 10 bases between. Germline assignment: CDR1 SGHNT and CDR2 YENEEA. The CDR3, as DNA: TGTGCCAGCAGCCTCGATTCAGCCTACGAGCAGTACTTC. This translates into CASSLDSAYEQYF.

J is TRBJ2-3 and V is TRBV19, with 8 bases fitting TRBD2. Germline lookup yields CDR1 LNHDA and CDR2 SQIVND (reference sequence). With 3 bases clipped from V and 1 base from J, the junction kept 6 bases outside the gene matches. The CDR3 runs to 16 residues. The CDR3 reads CASSIGGGWGTDTQYF. For the CDR3, the DNA is TGTGCCAGTAGTATCGGGGGGGGCTGGGGCACAGATACGCAGTATTTT.